This record concerns one T cell receptor beta chain sequence. Its antigen is as yet unknown. These data originate in a study of cytomegalovirus exposure and HLA in healthy donors. The study's findings and limits: In a later analysis, a missense DCLRE1C variant was linked to TCR beta V- and J-gene trimming. Specificity of a few CMV-associated chains for CMV antigens was verified in vitro. An assumption of roughly uniform sequencing depth across donors underlay the presence/absence analyses.

Researchers ran the PCR with 60 Vbeta and 13 Jbeta primers. Profiling relied on immunoSEQ multiplex PCR, and the TCRdb table lists in-frame clones only, not all of them. This table holds under 200,000 clones, roughly 80% found once. The sequence came from a woman aged 18-29 years in good health and CMV-seronegative. Material: PBMCs.

The CDR3 sequence: CASSFGHRRDLNEQFF. The CDR3 DNA reads TGTGCCAGCAGCTTTGGGCATCGGCGGGACCTCAATGAGCAGTTCTTC. The V gene is TRBV7-2, the J gene TRBJ2-1, with TRBD2 as a possible D gene (6 bases). Trimming removed 3 bases from V and 6 bases from J, with 18 bases in between. Germline loops: CDR1 SGHTA, CDR2 FQGNSA. The CDR3 is 16 amino acids.